These T cell receptor beta chains were read from a single sample in a study of OX40 agonist ivuxolimab in advanced cancers. The assay was immunoSEQ multiplex PCR, and TCRdb's table has in-frame clones only and misses some. The profile shows around 55,000 clones, roughly 87% of them singletons. The material sequenced was CD4+ or CD8+ T cells sorted from blood, taken in a trial of the OX40 agonist ivuxolimab. The receptor source for this set is an adult with an advanced solid tumor such as melanoma, head and neck, liver or kidney cancer. Each CDR3 is given with its conserved first and last residue. Each record gives: V gene, D gene, clone size, J gene, CDR3 DNA, CDR3 protein. The D gene is left open where the match is weak. Clone size is shown for a subset of rows, as once, few, many or a class of expanded clone.

>TRBV27|NA|NA|TRBJ2-7
TGTGCCAGCAGTTGGGGTGGAGAGCAGTACTTC
CASSWGGEQYF
>TRBV7-9|NA|NA|TRBJ2-2
TGTGCCAGCAGCTTAACGGAGCGGCGCGGGGAGCTGTTTTTT
CASSLTERRGELFF
>TRBV10-2|TRBD2|NA|TRBJ2-7
TGCGGGGTCGAGCGGGGGCCAGGAGAGCAGTACTTC
CGVERGPGEQYF
>TRBV5-4|TRBD1|NA|TRBJ1-1
TGTGCCAGCAGATCGGACAGGGTGACTGAAGCTTTCTTT
CASRSDRVTEAFF
>TRBV6-1|NA|NA|TRBJ2-3
TGTGCCAGCAGTGAAGTCAGAGTTAGCACAGATACGCAGTATTTT
CASSEVRVSTDTQYF
>TRBV9|TRBD1|once|TRBJ1-2
TGTGCCAGCAGCGCTAGCTTGACAGGGGGAAGCTATGGCTACACCTTC
CASSASLTGGSYGYTF
>TRBV5-8|TRBD1|NA|TRBJ1-4
TGTGCCAGCAGCTTGGCCTTTATAGGGGGCCGTGAAAAACTGTTTTTT
CASSLAFIGGREKLFF
>TRBV9|NA|NA|TRBJ1-5
TGTGCCAGCAGCCCCCTGGATCAGCCCCAGCATTTT
CASSPLDQPQHF
>TRBV7-2|TRBD1|NA|TRBJ2-2
TGTGCCAGCAGCTTAACAGGGGCCGCCGGGGAGCTGTTTTTT
CASSLTGAAGELFF
>TRBV27|NA|NA|TRBJ2-2
TGTGCCAGCAGTTGGGGTCGGCTACGGGACACCGGGGAGCTGTTTTTT
CASSWGRLRDTGELFF
>TRBV9|NA|NA|TRBJ2-3
TGTGCCAGCAGCTCCCCAGGGGTGGGCACAGATACGCAGTATTTT
CASSSPGVGTDTQYF
>TRBV27|NA|NA|TRBJ2-3
TGTGCCAGCAGTTTATCCCCAACGGGAGCTAAGGATACGCAGTATTTT
CASSLSPTGAKDTQYF
>TRBV11-1|NA|NA|TRBJ2-1
TGTGCCAGCAGCTTAGGCGGGTGGTTCGTAAATGAGCAGTTCTTC
CASSLGGWFVNEQFF
>TRBV28|NA|NA|TRBJ1-5
TGTGCCAGCAGTTGGGGAGATCAGCCCCAGCATTTT
CASSWGDQPQHF
>TRBV10-3|TRBD1|NA|TRBJ2-7
TGTGCCATCAGTGAAACGGACAGGGGGTCGTACGAGCAGTACTTC
CAISETDRGSYEQYF
>TRBV28|TRBD1|once|TRBJ1-5
TGTGCCAGCAGCTCGCCGGGACAGGATCCGGTAAGTCAGCCCCAGCATTTT
CASSSPGQDPVSQPQHF
>TRBV30|NA|NA|TRBJ1-1
TGTGCCTGGAGTCTCCCGACGGACAGGAACACTGAAGCTTTCTTT
CAWSLPTDRNTEAFF
>TRBV19|TRBD1|NA|TRBJ1-2
TGTGCCAGTACCCGAGGGGAGGGGGCGCATGGCTACACCTTC
CASTRGEGAHGYTF
>TRBV5-5|NA|NA|TRBJ1-1
TGTGCCAGCAGCTTGGGACTCACTGAAGCTTTCTTT
CASSLGLTEAFF
>TRBV14|TRBD1|NA|TRBJ1-1
TGTGCCAGCAGCCAACCGGGACAGGGACACACTGAAGCTTTCTTT
CASSQPGQGHTEAFF
>TRBV19|NA|NA|TRBJ1-5
TGTGCCAGTACCCCGACAGAATTTAGCAATCAGCCCCAGCATTTT
CASTPTEFSNQPQHF
>TRBV9|NA|NA|TRBJ1-2
TGTGCCAGCAGCTCGGGGGAGAGCACTGGCTACACCTTC
CASSSGESTGYTF
>TRBV11-2|NA|NA|TRBJ2-7
TGTGCCAGCAGCCCGCTTGGGCTCTCCTACGAGCAGTACTTC
CASSPLGLSYEQYF
>TRBV6-1|NA|NA|TRBJ2-6
TGTGCCAGCAGTGAAGTAGGGGCTGGGGCCAACGTCCTGACTTTC
CASSEVGAGANVLTF
>TRBV7-9|NA|once|TRBJ1-5
TGTGCCAGCAGCTTAGCGCCAGGGGATCAGCCCCAGCATTTT
CASSLAPGDQPQHF
>TRBV21-1|NA|NA|TRBJ2-6
TGTGCCAGCAGCAAAGACAGGCGGTCTGGGGCCAACGTCCTGACTTTC
CASSKDRRSGANVLTF